A selection of T cell receptor beta chains follows, all from one sample in a study of CD8+ T cells in alopecia areata. Repertoires were generated with immunoSEQ multiplex PCR, while TCRdb's copy carries only in-frame clones and drops some. The sample has about 190,000 clones; approximately 57% are singletons. The sequencing used CD4+ T cells sorted from blood, collected at week 24, from a patient treated with tofacitinib. Receptor source: a human donor with alopecia areata. Both conserved end residues are part of each CDR3. D genes are given only for firm matches. Where a row states a size, it is once, few, many or the class of an expanded clone; other rows omit it.

v_gene	j_gene	d_gene	abundance	CDR3nt	CDR3aa
TRBV30	TRBJ2-3	NA	NA	TGTGCCTGGACTGGGCAGCGGACGCAGTATTTT	CAWTGQRTQYF
TRBV28	TRBJ2-5	TRBD2	few	TGTGCCAGCAGCTCCGGACTAGCGGGGGGGCCAGGCGAGACCCAGTACTTC	CASSSGLAGGPGETQYF
TRBV18	TRBJ2-3	TRBD2	NA	TGTGCCAGCTCACCACTACTAGCGGGGACAGATACGCAGTATTTT	CASSPLLAGTDTQYF
TRBV29-1	TRBJ2-4	NA	NA	TGCAGCGTTTCGGAGACCTCCAAAAACATTCAGTACTTC	CSVSETSKNIQYF
TRBV12-5	TRBJ2-7	TRBD2	NA	TGTGCTAGTGTTTTAGCGGGGGGTTACGAGCAGTACTTC	CASVLAGGYEQYF
TRBV5-4	TRBJ2-1	TRBD1	NA	TGTGCCAGCAGCTCCGGACAGGGGAGGAATGAGCAGTTCTTC	CASSSGQGRNEQFF
TRBV5-6	TRBJ1-6	NA	NA	TGTGCCAGCAGCAGGGTGCAGGGAGTTTTTACCAATTCACCCCTCCACTTT	CASSRVQGVFTNSPLHF
TRBV10-3	TRBJ2-6	NA	NA	TGTGCCATCAGTGAATCTGCAGACTCTGGGGCCAACGTCCTGACTTTC	CAISESADSGANVLTF
TRBV30	TRBJ1-5	NA	NA	TGTGCCTGGAGTGCGGATTATAGCAATCAGCCCCAGCATTTT	CAWSADYSNQPQHF
TRBV30	TRBJ1-1	NA	once	TGTGCCTGGAAAGGCATGAACACTGAAGCTTTCTTT	CAWKGMNTEAFF
TRBV29-1	TRBJ2-3	NA	NA	TGCAGCGTATTGGGGGGCGCAGATACGCAGTATTTT	CSVLGGADTQYF